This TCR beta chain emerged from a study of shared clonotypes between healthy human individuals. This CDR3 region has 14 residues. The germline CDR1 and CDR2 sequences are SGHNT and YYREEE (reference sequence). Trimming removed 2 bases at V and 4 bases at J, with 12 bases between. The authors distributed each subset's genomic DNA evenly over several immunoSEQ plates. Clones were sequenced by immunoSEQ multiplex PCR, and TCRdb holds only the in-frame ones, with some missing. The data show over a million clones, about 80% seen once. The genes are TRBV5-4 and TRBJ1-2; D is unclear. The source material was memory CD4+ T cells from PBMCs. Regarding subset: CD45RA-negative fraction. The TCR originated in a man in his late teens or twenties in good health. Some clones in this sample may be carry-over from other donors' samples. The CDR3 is CASSFDQSSYGYTF. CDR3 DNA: TGTGCCAGCAGCTTCGACCAATCCTCCTATGGCTACACCTTC.